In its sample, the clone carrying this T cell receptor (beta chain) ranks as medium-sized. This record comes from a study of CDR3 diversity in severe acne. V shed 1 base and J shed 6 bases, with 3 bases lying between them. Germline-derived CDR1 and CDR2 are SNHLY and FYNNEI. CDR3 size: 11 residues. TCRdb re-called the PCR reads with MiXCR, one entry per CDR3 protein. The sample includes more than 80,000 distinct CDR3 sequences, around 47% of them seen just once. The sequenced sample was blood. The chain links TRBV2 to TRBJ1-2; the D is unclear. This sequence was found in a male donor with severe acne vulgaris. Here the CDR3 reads CASSEEHGYTF. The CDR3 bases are TGTGCCAGCAGTGAAGAGCATGGCTACACCTTC.